Following are 26 T cell receptor beta chains from one sample sequenced in a study of brain metastases from non-small cell lung cancer. Generated by immunoSEQ multiplex PCR, the TCRdb table keeps only in-frame clones and is missing some. The sample lists a few thousand clones; approximately 87% were seen once. Sequencing input: primary lung tumor tissue. The receptors shown here come from a donor over 35 with non-small cell lung cancer.

V usage is TRBV30 and J usage is TRBJ1-3; no clear D. The V end lost 0 bases, the J end lost 0 bases, and 9 bases lay between the germline ends. From germline, CDR1 is GTSNPN and CDR2 SVGIG (reference sequence). CDR3 length equals 15 residues. As DNA, the CDR3 is TGTGCCTGGAGTGTAATGCAGCCCTCTGGAAACACCATATATTTT. Encoded protein: CAWSVMQPSGNTIYF.

CDR3 in amino acids: CASSLRGRGDTEAFF. The CDR3 DNA sequence: TGTGCCAGCAGCCTTCGTGGGCGGGGGGACACTGAAGCTTTCTTT. The chain is built from TRBV7-8 and TRBJ1-1, with TRBD1 as a possible D gene (5 bases). V was clipped by 5 bases and J by 3 bases, with 16 bases between them. Germline-derived CDR1 and CDR2 are SGHVS and FQNEAQ. The CDR3 has 15 residues. Variable domain in full (rest from reference TRBV7-8 and TRBJ1-1): GAGVSQSPRYKVAKRGQDVALRCDPISGHVSLFWYQQALGQGPEFLTYFQNEAQLDKSGLPSDRFFAERPEGSVSTLKIQRTQQEDSAVYLCASSLRGRGDTEAFFGQGTRLTVV.

The V gene is TRBV18, the J gene TRBJ2-3; 8 bases fit TRBD2. The junction had 8 bases not matched to a gene; V was cut back by 1 base and J by 8 bases. The CDR3 runs to 15 residues. Germline V gene data show CDR1 as KGHSH and CDR2 as LQKENI. CDR3 sequence: CASSPLFGGGGTQYF. CDR3 DNA: TGTGCCAGCTCACCACTGTTCGGGGGGGGTGGTACGCAGTATTTT.

The V gene is TRBV7-3, the J gene TRBJ2-7, with TRBD2 matching 11 bases. CDR3 size: 13 residues. Losses at the gene ends were 5 bases for V and 12 bases for J; bases not matched to a gene: 9. The germline CDR1 and CDR2 sequences are SGHTA and FQGTGA. DNA for the CDR3: TGTGCCAGCAGCAAGGGACTAGCGGCCCGACGGTACTTC. Translation gives CASSKGLAARRYF.

V is TRBV7-2 and J is TRBJ1-4; D gene uncertain. Germline values: CDR1 SGHTA, CDR2 FQGNSA. The length of the CDR3 is 15 residues. V lost 5 bases, J lost 8 bases, and 18 bases lay in between. The chain's CDR3 is CASSRRGDFWEKLFF. The CDR3, as DNA: TGTGCCAGCAGCCGGCGCGGGGATTTTTGGGAAAAACTGTTTTTT.

This clone was seen a few times. Different DNA sequences within this sample yield the same CDR3. The chain links TRBV5-6 to TRBJ1-2; possible D gene TRBD1, 6 bases. Germline assignment: CDR1 SGHDT and CDR2 YYEEEE. The CDR3 is made up of 13 amino acids. V dropped 0 bases and J dropped 4 bases, with 7 bases sitting between them. The CDR3 coding sequence is TGTGCCAGCAGCTTGGGGACAGTCTATGGCTACACCTTC. Amino acids: CASSLGTVYGYTF.

In DNA, the CDR3 is TGTGCCAGCAGCTTAGCTCTCGGGACAGGGTGGGGAGAGACCCAGTACTTC. This encodes CASSLALGTGWGETQYF. V is TRBV7-9 and J is TRBJ2-5; TRBD1 aligns across 9 bases. The V gene's germline CDR1 is SEHNR and CDR2 FQNEAQ (reference sequence). The V gene end was trimmed by 0 bases and the J gene end by 4 bases; junction bases not matched to a gene: 9. CDR3 length equals 17 residues.

A few counts support this clone. In DNA form, the CDR3 reads TGTGCCAGCAGCCCAACGGTCGGGTTGGAGCAGTACTTC. It translates to CASSPTVGLEQYF. The chain joins TRBV7-9 to TRBJ2-7; no reliable D call. CDR3 length equals 13 residues. Germline loops: CDR1 SEHNR, CDR2 FQNEAQ (reference sequence). V was cut by 5 bases and J by 7 bases, with 15 bases left in between.

For this clone: Germline and junction disagree at one end, which may indicate a read error. Other nucleotide sequences from this sample produce the same CDR3. The V gene is TRBV7-3, the J gene TRBJ2-3, with 7 bases aligning to TRBD1. There are 13 residues in the CDR3. From germline, CDR1 is SGHTA and CDR2 FQGTGA. CDR3 sequence reads: CASSRQGTDTQYF. The CDR3 DNA is TGTGCCAGCAGCAGACAGGGAACAGATACGCAATATTTT.

The chain uses TRBV18 and TRBJ2-3; D not certain. The V gene lost 6 bases and the J gene lost 0 bases, with 13 bases spanning the gap. CDR3 length: 15 residues. Germline values: CDR1 KGHSH, CDR2 LQKENI. The CDR3 nucleotides are TGTGCCAGCTCCCCAGATCGGTTTAGCACAGATACGCAGTATTTT. It yields the protein CASSPDRFSTDTQYF.

The chain has TRBV21-1 and TRBJ2-1. TRBV21-1 is annotated as a pseudogene. This CDR3 has 12 residues. CDR3 in amino acids: CASSRPSNEQFF. The CDR3 bases are TGTGCCAGTAGCAGACCCTCAAATGAGCAGTTCTTC.

The V call is TRBV30, the J call TRBJ2-7, with unresolved D. Germline CDR1 and CDR2: GTSNPN and SVGIG (reference sequence). The CDR3 has 13 amino acids. The ends were cut back, 0 bases at V and 0 bases at J, with 6 bases in the middle. CDR3 region: CAWSVENSYEQYF. CDR3 bases: TGTGCCTGGAGTGTTGAGAACTCCTACGAGCAGTACTTC.

The V and J genes are TRBV5-1 and TRBJ2-5; D perhaps matches TRBD1 (7 bases). Germline lookup yields CDR1 SGHRS and CDR2 YFSETQ. The CDR3 has 13 residues. V lost 3 bases and J 5 bases, leaving 11 bases between the germline ends. In nucleotides, the CDR3 is TGCGCCAGCAGCTCGTCAGGGGGGGAGACCCAGTACTTC. Amino acid sequence: CASSSSGGETQYF.

The CDR3 coding sequence is TGTGCCAGCAGTTTATGGAGAGGCACAGATACGCAGTATTTT. This codes for CASSLWRGTDTQYF. This sequence joins TRBV27 and TRBJ2-3; no firm D call. The length of the CDR3 is 14 residues. CDR1 is MNHEY, CDR2 SMNVEV, per germline (reference sequence). Trimming took off 1 base at V and 1 base at J, with 6 bases between the two ends.

The chain recombines TRBV12-3 or TRBV12-4 with TRBJ1-1; D not certain. The CDR3 is 13 amino acids. Trimming took 6 bases from V and 4 from J, leaving 12 bases between them. CDR3 region: CASSIKVGTEAFF. The CDR3 nucleotides are TGTGCCAGCAGCATTAAGGTCGGCACTGAAGCTTTCTTT.

This chain links TRBV2 with TRBJ1-2; D is perhaps TRBD1 (5 bases). The length of the CDR3 is 10 residues. V was shortened by 9 bases and J by 6 bases, with 8 bases between the two germline ends. The germline V gene encodes CDR1 SNHLY and CDR2 FYNNEI. The CDR3 DNA sequence: TGTGCCAGGGGGCCAGATGGCTACACCTTC. Translated: CARGPDGYTF.

This rearrangement joins TRBV4-1 to TRBJ2-5; D remains ambiguous. V dropped 4 bases and J dropped 2 bases, with 11 bases sitting between them. This CDR3 is 14 amino acids long. Looked up from germline, CDR1 is MGHRA and CDR2 is YSYEKL. Here the CDR3 DNA reads TGCGCCAGCAGCCCTAATCGGCAGCAAGAGACCCAGTACTTC. Encoded protein: CASSPNRQQETQYF.

The rearrangement joins TRBV29-1 to TRBJ2-2; tentatively, D is TRBD1 or TRBD2 (6 bases each). The V and J ends lost 6 bases and 1 base respectively, with 12 bases between them. The CDR3 length is 14 residues. Germline-derived CDR1 and CDR2 are SQVTM and ANQGSEA. The CDR3 protein is CSVQGGGNTGELFF. DNA of the CDR3: TGCAGCGTCCAAGGGGGAGGGAACACCGGGGAGCTGTTTTTT.

This chain connects TRBV5-1 to TRBJ2-3; 12 bases map to TRBD2. After removal of 5 bases from V and 4 bases from J, the junction contained 2 bases not matched to a gene. The CDR3 contains 14 residues. Germline assignment: CDR1 SGHRS and CDR2 YFSETQ. In nucleotides, the CDR3 is TGCGCCAGCAGGGGACTAGCGGGTCCAGATACGCAGTATTTT. Translating it yields CASRGLAGPDTQYF.

V gene TRBV14 combines with J gene TRBJ1-1; no reliable D call. The CDR3 runs to 13 residues. V gave up 4 bases and J gave up 4 bases, with 10 bases separating them. Germline V gene data show CDR1 as SGHDN and CDR2 as FVKESK. As DNA, the CDR3 is TGTGCCAGCAGCCTTGCGGGGATCACTGAAGCTTTCTTT. Amino acid sequence: CASSLAGITEAFF. Filled out from reference TRBV14 and TRBJ1-1, the complete variable domain reads EAGVTQFPSHSVIEKGQTVTLRCDPISGHDNLYWYRRVMGKEIKFLLHFVKESKQDESGMPNNRFLAERTGGTYSTLKVQPAELEDSGVYFCASSLAGITEAFFGQGTRLTVV.

This chain uses TRBV6-1 with TRBJ2-1; 8 nucleotides align to TRBD1. V dropped 1 base and J dropped 9; count of bases not matched to a gene: 11. Germline-derived CDR1 and CDR2 are MNHNS and SASEGT. This CDR3 has 16 amino acids. DNA for the CDR3: TGTGCCAGCAGTGAAGGAGTAACGGACAGGGTAGGTGAGCAGTTCTTC. Protein: CASSEGVTDRVGEQFF.

The chain is built from TRBV5-5 and TRBJ2-7; D tentatively fits TRBD1 or TRBD2 (5 bases each). The germline V and J ends were trimmed by 6 bases and 5 bases, with 12 bases remaining between them. Germline assignment: CDR1 SGHKS and CDR2 YYEKEE (reference sequence). This CDR3 has 12 residues. CDR3 in amino acids: CASTLWDDEQYF. The CDR3 DNA reads TGTGCCAGCACCCTATGGGACGACGAGCAGTACTTC.

This clone was observed a few times. The chain uses TRBV9 and TRBJ2-3; D is ambiguous. Germline V gene sequence: CDR1 SGDLS, CDR2 YYNGEE. CDR3 length: 15 amino acids. The V end lost 2 bases, the J end lost 0 bases, and 10 bases lay between the germline ends. The CDR3 bases are TGTGCCAGCAGCGTCCACAAAGCGAGCACAGATACGCAGTATTTT. It codes for CASSVHKASTDTQYF. The full variable domain, rest sourced from reference TRBV9 and TRBJ2-3, is DSGVTQTPKHLITATGQRVTLRCSPRSGDLSVYWYQQSLDQGLQFLIQYYNGEERAKGNILERFSAQQFPDLHSELNLSSLELGDSALYFCASSVHKASTDTQYFGPGTRLTVL.

This chain uses TRBV3-1 (or the pseudogene TRBV3-2) with TRBJ1-1; no firm D call. In germline, CDR1 is LGHDT, CDR2 YNNKEL (reference sequence). Trimming pared 1 base from V and 7 bases from J, leaving 7 bases between. The CDR3 consists of 12 residues. The CDR3 sequence: CASSQGSHEAFF. The CDR3, as DNA: TGTGCCAGCAGCCAAGGTTCTCATGAAGCTTTCTTT.

This chain links TRBV19 with TRBJ2-3; the match to TRBD1 covers 8 bases. In germline, CDR1 is LNHDA, CDR2 SQIVND (reference sequence). The CDR3 covers 16 residues. V trimming: 5 bases; J trimming: 2 bases; junction bases outside the gene matches: 9. The CDR3 bases are TGTGCCAGTAGTCCAAGACAGGGGAGGACCACAGATACGCAGTATTTT. The encoded protein is CASSPRQGRTTDTQYF.

In DNA form, the CDR3 reads TGTGCCAGTAAAGGTCCAGGGAGGAACACTGAAGCTTTCTTT. Protein sequence: CASKGPGRNTEAFF. The V gene is TRBV19, the J gene TRBJ1-1; the D gene is possibly TRBD1 (5 bases). The length of the CDR3 is 14 residues. The V end lost 7 bases, the J end lost 1 base, and 13 bases lay between the germline ends. CDR1 is LNHDA and CDR2 is SQIVND in the germline V gene (reference sequence).